What follows describes a single TCR beta chain. The sample is drawn from a study of blood T cell repertoires in COVID-19. Patients of the Seattle cohort, enrolled during active infection, were followed longitudinally. In the original workflow: Amplification from reference gene primers served as the basis for estimated nucleated cell counts. This table comes from immunoSEQ multiplex PCR, and its TCRdb copy is limited to in-frame clones, with some not included. V and J calls and clone size are given by that table; D and trimming were obtained from the DNA. The data hold 200,000 to 250,000 clones, with approximately 90% observed a single time. This TCR came from a man aged 50-59 years with COVID-19, enrolled during active disease. The sample consisted of peripheral blood.

The CDR3 nucleotides are TGCGCCAGCAGCCAAGATTTAACTAGCGGGGGGGTATTCTATGAGCAGTTCTTC. It encodes CASSQDLTSGGVFYEQFF. This chain connects TRBV4-3 to TRBJ2-1; 13 bases map to TRBD2. Germline V gives CDR1 LGHNA, CDR2 YSLEER. The V segment lost 0 bases and the J segment 8 bases; nucleotides outside the gene matches: 10. The CDR3 runs to 18 residues.